One and the same sample provided the 26 T cell receptor beta chains below, sequenced in a study of T-cell reconstitution after alpha-beta-depleted transplantation in children. The authors prepared the TCRbeta library with unique molecular identifiers. Each CDR3 protein is one row after TCRdb ran MiXCR on the PCR reads. The sample comprises some 640,000 distinct CDR3 sequences, around 16% of which are singletons, and about 1.1% rests with the top ten. The starting material was PBMCs from the stem cell graft donor, obtained from the stem cell graft. The receptors stem from a human donor who donated a stem cell graft to a child with acute myeloid leukemia.

In this sample, this clonotype turned up many times. V gene TRBV7-8 combines with J gene TRBJ1-6, with 7 positions matching TRBD1. Germline lookup yields CDR1 SGHVS and CDR2 FQNEAQ. The CDR3 spans 17 residues. Germline trimming cut 5 bases from V and 4 bases from J; bases unmatched to any gene: 11. The CDR3 reads CASSQRPGQQYNSPLHF. CDR3 sequence (DNA): TGTGCCAGCAGCCAACGTCCGGGACAGCAATATAATTCACCCCTCCACTTT.

This clonotype has ten or more counts. The rearrangement uses TRBV12-3 or TRBV12-4 and TRBJ2-7; D could derive from TRBD1 or TRBD2 (5 bases each). The CDR3 totals 13 residues. Trimming removed 7 bases from V and 3 bases from J, with 13 bases in between. Here the CDR3 DNA reads TGTGCCAGCACCCAGGGAGCCGGCTACGAGCAGTACTTC. It yields the protein CASTQGAGYEQYF.

The chain couples TRBV7-3 to TRBJ2-7; 7 bases are shared with TRBD1. CDR1 and CDR2 (germline): SGHTA, FQGTGA. This CDR3 is 14 amino acids long. Germline trimming cut 2 bases from V and 5 bases from J; bases unmatched to any gene: 6. The CDR3 here is CASSLSTGVDEQYF. In DNA, the CDR3 is TGTGCCAGCAGCTTATCCACAGGGGTGGACGAGCAGTACTTC.

There are many counts of this clonotype. This chain joins TRBV13 and TRBJ1-2, with TRBD1 matching over 10 bases. V lost 5 bases to trimming and J lost 6 bases; unmatched junction nucleotides: 9. This CDR3 has 15 residues. Looked up from germline, CDR1 is PRHDT and CDR2 is FYEKMQ (reference sequence). The CDR3 DNA follows: TGTGCCAGCAGCCCCTCGGGACAGGGGAAGGATGGCTACACCTTC. Translation gives CASSPSGQGKDGYTF.

This rearrangement joins TRBV19 to TRBJ2-7, with D perhaps TRBD1 (6 bases). Germline V gene sequence: CDR1 LNHDA, CDR2 SQIVND (reference sequence). Trimming removed 5 bases at V and 3 bases at J, with 17 bases between. The CDR3 is made up of 15 amino acids. CDR3 loop: CASSSLTGIVYEQYF. CDR3 nucleotides: TGTGCCAGTAGTTCACTTACAGGGATTGTCTACGAGCAGTACTTC.

This clonotype occurred a few times. The chain has TRBV7-2 and TRBJ2-1; 8 bases agree with TRBD2. The germline V gene has CDR1 SGHTA and CDR2 FQGNSA. CDR3 size: 15 residues. V was clipped by 8 bases and J by 4 bases; unmatched bases: 10. The CDR3 region is CASHLRGGRYNEQFF. The CDR3, as DNA: TGTGCCAGCCACCTCCGGGGGGGGAGGTACAATGAGCAGTTCTTC.

This clonotype was observed at least ten times. V gene TRBV12-3 or TRBV12-4 combines with J gene TRBJ1-4; D perhaps matches TRBD1 (6 bases). CDR3 size: 14 residues. The V and J ends lost 5 bases and 8 bases respectively, with 15 bases between them. CDR3 coding DNA: TGTGCCAGCAGTCAGGACAGTTACTCCGAAAAACTGTTTTTT. This gives the protein CASSQDSYSEKLFF.

The genes are TRBV20-1 and TRBJ2-3, with 16 bases lining up with TRBD2. Trimming cost V 1 base and J 0 bases; bases outside gene matches: 7. Germline V gene data show CDR1 as DFQATT and CDR2 as SNEGSKA (reference sequence). The CDR3 length is 19 residues. In nucleotides, the CDR3 is TGCAGTGCTAGAGCCCGAGGGACTAGCGGGGGGGCTAGCACAGATACGCAGTATTTT. Its translation is CSARARGTSGGASTDTQYF.

This clonotype was seen at least ten times. The V gene is TRBV4-3, the J gene TRBJ1-1; no reliable D call. This CDR3 has 15 amino acids. The V gene lost 0 bases and the J gene lost 7 bases, with 15 bases spanning the gap. Germline values: CDR1 LGHNA, CDR2 YSLEER. Here the CDR3 reads CASSQDSAAGDEAFF. In nucleotides, the CDR3 is TGCGCCAGCAGCCAAGACTCGGCGGCAGGTGATGAAGCTTTCTTT.

The chain couples TRBV20-1 to TRBJ1-2; D might be TRBD1 (5 bases). Germline-derived CDR1 and CDR2 are DFQATT and SNEGSKA (reference sequence). The CDR3 length is 15 residues. V gave up 0 bases and J gave up 4 bases, with 15 bases separating them. DNA for the CDR3: TGCAGTGCTAGAGACTCCAGGGCACCCTCCTATGGCTACACCTTC. Amino acids: CSARDSRAPSYGYTF.

A few counts support this clonotype. V and J are TRBV20-1 and TRBJ2-5, with TRBD2 matching over 10 bases. Germline trimming cut 6 bases from V and 6 bases from J; bases unmatched to any gene: 10. The CDR3 covers 14 residues. Germline values: CDR1 DFQATT, CDR2 SNEGSKA (reference sequence). Here the CDR3 DNA reads TGCAGTGCGACAGTAGCGGGGGGCGTCAAGACCCAGTACTTC. Encoded protein: CSATVAGGVKTQYF.

This clonotype was seen ten or more times. The genes are TRBV11-2 and TRBJ2-1; D gene ambiguous. In germline, CDR1 is SGHAT, CDR2 FQNNGV. Trimming took off 3 bases at V and 3 bases at J, with 9 bases between the two ends. CDR3 length equals 14 residues. The CDR3 DNA reads as TGTGCCAGCAGCTTCCTAGTGAACTACAATGAGCAGTTCTTC. This gives the protein CASSFLVNYNEQFF.

CDR3 bases: TGTGCCAGCAGTTTGCATCCCGGGACAAAGTACGAGCAGTACTTC. Translation: CASSLHPGTKYEQYF. The genes are TRBV12-3 or TRBV12-4 and TRBJ2-7, with D perhaps matching TRBD1 (6 bases). The V and J ends lost 3 bases and 4 bases respectively, with 16 bases between them. This CDR3 spans 15 amino acids.

This clonotype showed up many times. The chain combines TRBV12-3 or TRBV12-4 with TRBJ1-5; the D gene is possibly TRBD1 (5 bases). The CDR3 contains 15 residues. V lost 6 bases and J lost 1, with 13 bases in between. The CDR3 DNA reads as TGTGCCAGCAGAGTGGGGCGGGAGAGCAATCAGCCCCAGCATTTT. Amino acid sequence: CASRVGRESNQPQHF.

This clonotype was found a few times. The V and J genes are TRBV20-1 and TRBJ2-1; maybe TRBD1 (5 bases). CDR3 size: 15 residues. Germline loops: CDR1 DFQATT, CDR2 SNEGSKA (reference sequence). The V end was cut by 5 bases, the J end by 0 bases, with 14 bases between. CDR3 loop: CSALDSWSSYNEQFF. The CDR3 nucleotides are TGCAGTGCTTTAGACAGTTGGAGCTCCTACAATGAGCAGTTCTTC.

This clonotype has ten or more counts. The V and J genes are TRBV29-1 and TRBJ1-3, with no clear D. Germline V gene sequence: CDR1 SQVTM, CDR2 ANQGSEA. V shed 7 bases and J shed 1 base, with 17 bases lying between them. This CDR3 spans 15 amino acids. The CDR3 sequence: CSAGTLAGSGNTIYF. CDR3 sequence (DNA): TGCAGCGCCGGTACGCTGGCGGGGTCTGGAAACACCATATATTTT.

The chain uses TRBV12-3 or TRBV12-4 and TRBJ1-4, with 10 nucleotides matching TRBD1. The CDR3 has 14 residues. The junction had 6 bases not matched to a gene; V was cut back by 7 bases and J by 7 bases. This CDR3 is CASILTGGSEKLFF. The CDR3 bases are TGTGCCAGCATCTTGACAGGGGGCAGTGAAAAACTGTTTTTT.

In its sample, this clonotype was seen a few times. The chain employs TRBV10-2 and TRBJ2-7; 10 nucleotides line up with TRBD2. The CDR3 contains 14 residues. In germline, CDR1 is WSHSY, CDR2 SAAADI. V trimming: 6 bases; J trimming: 2 bases; junction bases outside the gene matches: 4. CDR3 sequence: CASRGLAETYEQYV. The CDR3 DNA follows: TGCGCCAGCAGAGGACTAGCGGAGACCTACGAGCAGTACGTC.

The rearrangement joins TRBV4-1 to TRBJ1-1, with D possibly TRBD1 on 5 matching bases. Per the germline V gene, CDR1 is MGHRA and CDR2 is YSYEKL. The CDR3 is made up of 15 amino acids. Trimming cost V 1 base and J 3 bases, with 12 bases left between them. CDR3 coding DNA: TGCGCCAGCAGCCAAGGGGACCTCGGTGACACTGAAGCTTTCTTT. Its translation is CASSQGDLGDTEAFF.

This clonotype was observed a few times. The chain carries TRBV24-1 and TRBJ1-5, with TRBD1 as a possible D gene (6 bases). Germline CDR1 is KGHDR and CDR2 is SFDVKD. Trimming removed 2 bases from V and 5 bases from J, with 12 bases in between. The CDR3 has 15 amino acids. CDR3 protein: CATSDSWDKDQPQHF. The DNA for the CDR3 is TGTGCCACCAGTGATTCGTGGGACAAAGATCAGCCCCAGCATTTT.

This clonotype was counted only a few times. This chain joins TRBV7-6 and TRBJ2-1, with 7 bases identical to TRBD1. J lost 0 bases, V lost 1 base, and 12 bases had no gene match. This CDR3 is built from 19 residues. CDR1 is SGHVS, CDR2 FNYEAQ, per germline. DNA of the CDR3: TGTGCCAGCAGCTTAGGGAGACAGGGCCCGTTTAGCTCCTACAATGAGCAGTTCTTC. This gives the protein CASSLGRQGPFSSYNEQFF.

The sample holds a few counts of this clonotype. The CDR3 DNA follows: TGTGCCACCAGTGGCCTACAGGGGGAGGGCTCCTACAATGAGCAGTTCTTC. It yields the protein CATSGLQGEGSYNEQFF. The J gene is TRBJ2-1, the V gene TRBV24-1, with a tentative D call TRBD1 (8 bases). Germline V CDR1 and CDR2: KGHDR, SFDVKD. V gave up 5 bases and J gave up 0 bases, with 16 bases separating them. This CDR3 is 17 amino acids long.

Ten or more counts support this clonotype. The rearrangement uses TRBV20-1 and TRBJ2-7; possible D gene TRBD2, 5 bases. Germline loops: CDR1 DFQATT, CDR2 SNEGSKA (reference sequence). V lost 1 base and J 4 bases, leaving 8 bases between the germline ends. This CDR3 is 12 amino acids long. Here the CDR3 reads CSARGTPYEQYF. The CDR3 coding sequence is TGCAGTGCTAGAGGGACTCCATACGAGCAGTACTTC.

This clonotype appeared a few times. The genes are TRBV4-3 and TRBJ2-2; 7 bases are shared with TRBD2. The V gene end was trimmed by 3 bases and the J gene end by 6 bases; junction bases not matched to a gene: 13. CDR3 length: 17 residues. CDR1 and CDR2 from the germline V gene are LGHNA and YSLEER. The CDR3 DNA reads as TGCGCCAGCAGCCACGGGGACTGGGCGGGAGCTCCCGGGGAGCTGTTTTTT. It is translated as CASSHGDWAGAPGELFF.

The CDR3 protein is CASTEGSRAYNEQFF. The DNA for the CDR3 is TGTGCCAGCACCGAGGGGTCCAGGGCATACAATGAGCAGTTCTTC. The rearrangement uses TRBV27 and TRBJ2-1; D assignment may be TRBD1 or TRBD2 (5 bases each). Germline V gives CDR1 MNHEY, CDR2 SMNVEV (reference sequence). This CDR3 spans 15 amino acids. V shed 7 bases and J shed 4 bases, with 17 bases lying between them.

The table lists this clonotype with many counts. V gene TRBV29-1 combines with J gene TRBJ1-2; D gene unclear. V dropped 3 bases and J dropped 0 bases, with 11 bases sitting between them. The CDR3 length is 14 residues. Per germline, CDR1 SQVTM and CDR2 ANQGSEA. CDR3 DNA: TGCAGCGTTGATGTCCAACAAGCTAACTATGGCTACACCTTC. Translating gives CSVDVQQANYGYTF.